The T cell receptor (beta chain) described here comes from a study of blood T cells in healthy people across ages. Study-level points and caveats: Aged donors had fewer naive CD4+ cells and lower diversity than long-lived donors.

Healthy individuals of Caucasian origin from Russia, aged about 6 to 100, served as donors. Germline values: CDR1 SGDLS, CDR2 YYNGEE. The V and J ends lost 0 bases and 3 bases respectively, with 16 bases between them. CDR3 length: 16 residues. On this clonotype itself: Its antigen remains unknown.

A sample-barcoded 5' primer and a J-beta primer mix were used in a second PCR of roughly 6 to 11 cycles. One entry per CDR3 protein, called by TCRdb with MiXCR from the 5' RACE reads. The data hold 500,000 to 550,000 distinct CDR3 sequences, with more than 20% observed a single time. The data were also submitted as part of a second study, on T cells of mothers and their children. This second study notes: The authors added sample barcodes and 2-4 random nucleotides using the M1S primer of the second PCR. There were no persistent microchimeric T cell clones detected.

The sequence came from a boy between 10 and 17 years old in good health. The sequencing sample was made of blood. The gene calls are TRBV9 and TRBJ2-7; TRBD1 is a possible D gene (5 bases). Written as DNA, the CDR3 is TGTGCCAGCAGCGTAGGCTATGGGGCAGCAGGCTACGAGCAGTACTTC. Its translation: CASSVGYGAAGYEQYF.